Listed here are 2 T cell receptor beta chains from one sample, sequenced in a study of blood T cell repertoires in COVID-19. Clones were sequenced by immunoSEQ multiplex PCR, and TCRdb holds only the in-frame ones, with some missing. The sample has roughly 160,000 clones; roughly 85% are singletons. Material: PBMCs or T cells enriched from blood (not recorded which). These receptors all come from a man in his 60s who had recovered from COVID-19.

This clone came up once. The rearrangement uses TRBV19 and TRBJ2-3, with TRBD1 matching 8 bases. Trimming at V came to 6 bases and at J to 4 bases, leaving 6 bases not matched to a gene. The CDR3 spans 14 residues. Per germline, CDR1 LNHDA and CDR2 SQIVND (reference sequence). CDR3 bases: TGTGCCAGTAGACTGACAGGGGATTCAGATACGCAGTATTTT. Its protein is CASRLTGDSDTQYF. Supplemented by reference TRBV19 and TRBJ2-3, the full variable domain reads DGGITQSPKYLFRKEGQNVTLSCEQNLNHDAMYWYRQDPGQGLRLIYYSQIVNDFQKGDIAEGYSVSREKKESFPLTVTSAQKNPTAFYLCASRLTGDSDTQYFGPGTRLTVL.

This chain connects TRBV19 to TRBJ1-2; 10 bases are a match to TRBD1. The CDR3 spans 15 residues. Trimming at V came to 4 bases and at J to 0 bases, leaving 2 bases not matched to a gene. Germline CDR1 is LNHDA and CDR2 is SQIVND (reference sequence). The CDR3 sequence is CASSTDRGANYGYTF. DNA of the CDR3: TGTGCCAGTAGTACGGACAGGGGGGCTAACTATGGCTACACCTTC.